This TCR beta chain was profiled in a study of blood T cells in healthy people across ages. The CDR3 consists of 17 residues. Trimming removed 7 bases at V and 7 bases at J, with 29 bases between. CDR1 SGHVS and CDR2 FQNEAQ come from the germline V gene. Per sample, extraction of total RNA gave at least 5.5 micrograms in every case. Study-wide results and limits: Naive CD4+ cell counts and diversity both ran higher in long-lived than in aged donors.

This clonotype occurred many times. Antigen: not known. Primed by a sample-barcoded 5' primer and a J-beta primer mix, a second PCR proceeded for 7 to 11 cycles. The template-switch adaptor was a 5' adaptor with 12 random nucleotides. It tagged each cDNA molecule. TCRdb reprocessed the 5' RACE reads with MiXCR, giving one entry per CDR3 protein. This table holds over 550,000 distinct CDR3 sequences, about 30% found once. This receptor was taken from a woman over 75 in good health. Sequenced input: blood. This chain joins TRBV7-8 and TRBJ2-7, with D perhaps TRBD1 (6 bases). The CDR3 DNA follows: TGTGCCAGCACCCTAGCTTATCCCCCCACAGGGTTCTGGGAGCAGTACTTC. This sequence encodes CASTLAYPPTGFWEQYF.